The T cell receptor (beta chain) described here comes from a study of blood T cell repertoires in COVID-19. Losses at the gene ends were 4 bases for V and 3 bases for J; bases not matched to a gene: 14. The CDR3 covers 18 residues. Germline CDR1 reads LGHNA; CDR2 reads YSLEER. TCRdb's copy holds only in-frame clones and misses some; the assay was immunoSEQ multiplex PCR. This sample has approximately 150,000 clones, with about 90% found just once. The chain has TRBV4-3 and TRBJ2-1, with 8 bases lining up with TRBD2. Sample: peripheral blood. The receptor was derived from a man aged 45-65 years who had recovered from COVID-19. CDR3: CASSPSSLAGGYYNEQFF. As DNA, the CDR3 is TGCGCCAGCAGCCCGTCATCTCTAGCGGGTGGATACTACAATGAGCAGTTCTTC.